This T cell receptor beta chain stems from a study of neurological immune-mediated disorders. Notes on the study in general: TCR clonal expansion peaked in HTLV-1-associated myelopathy patients and was lowest in multiple sclerosis patients.

Trimming took 2 bases from V and 6 from J, leaving 13 bases between them. The CDR3 extends over 14 amino acids. Germline CDR1 reads LNHDA; CDR2 reads SQIVND (reference sequence). From 15-18 subjects, each sequencing run yielded over 160 million TCR-beta sequences. Each CDR3 protein gets one entry after TCRdb re-called the 5' RACE reads with MiXCR. Of more than 45,000 distinct CDR3 sequences in the sample, over 9% were seen once. This clonotype was counted at least ten times. What it recognizes is unknown. The specimen was PBMCs. This TCR derives from a woman aged 40-49 years with HTLV-1-associated myelopathy (HAM/TSP). V gene TRBV19 combines with J gene TRBJ1-1; maybe TRBD1 (5 bases). CDR3: CASSIQGGRAEAFF. CDR3 nucleotides: TGTGCCAGTAGTATACAGGGCGGTCGGGCTGAAGCTTTCTTT.